Listed below are T cell receptor beta chains from one sample, sequenced in a study of CD8 T cells in Susac syndrome. Each CDR3 protein gets one entry after TCRdb re-called the immunoSEQ multiplex PCR reads with MiXCR. The sample lists some 220,000 distinct CDR3 sequences, 95% occurring once. Sequencing used CD4+ T cells from PBMCs. Receptors were obtained from a human donor with multiple sclerosis. Both conserved end residues are part of each CDR3. The order of the fields is J gene, clone size, V gene, D gene, CDR3 DNA, CDR3 protein. The D gene is left open where the match is weak. Size values are once, few and many counts, or a class for expanded clones, and some rows have none.

TRBJ1-5 - TRBV6-2/TRBV6-3 - TGTGCCACAATATCGATTGGTTCGGGCGACAATCAGCCCCAGCATTTT CATISIGSGDNQPQHF
TRBJ2-2 - TRBV28 - TGTGCCAGCAGTTTATTCAGAGCTCGCGGGGAGCTGTTTTTT CASSLFRARGELFF
TRBJ1-1 - TRBV24-1 - TGTGCCACCAGTGATCCTGGGCGGGGTGAAGCTTTCTTT CATSDPGRGEAFF
TRBJ1-5 - TRBV6-5 - TGTGCCAGCAGTTACCCGTCAGTTAGCAATCAGCCCCAGCATTTT CASSYPSVSNQPQHF
TRBJ2-3 - TRBV7-9 - TGTGCCAGCAGCCCGCCGGACTGGGGCACAGATACGCAGTATTTT CASSPPDWGTDTQYF
TRBJ2-3 - TRBV9 - TGTGCCAGCAGCGCCCTCGCAGGGCTGACAGATACGCAGTATTTT CASSALAGLTDTQYF
TRBJ2-1 - TRBV20-1 TRBD2 TGCAGTGCTCCCCTCCCGGGACTACCAATGAATGAGCAGTTCTTC CSAPLPGLPMNEQFF
TRBJ1-1 - TRBV23-1 - TGCGCCTGGCGGACTGAAGCTTTCTTT CAWRTEAFF
TRBJ1-6 - TRBV24-1 - TGTGCCTCTTGGGGCAGGAATTCACCCCTCCACTTT CASWGRNSPLHF
TRBJ1-1 - TRBV12-3/TRBV12-4 - TGTGCCAGCAGTTTTGTCTTGGCTGAAGCTTTCTTT CASSFVLAEAFF
TRBJ2-3 once TRBV12-3/TRBV12-4 - TGTGCCAGCAGCCCGGGCCATTACCCAGATACGCAGTATTTT CASSPGHYPDTQYF
TRBJ2-7 once TRBV20-1 - TGCAGTGCAGCTCAGGTGGTAGGGACCGAGCAGTACTTC CSAAQVVGTEQYF
TRBJ1-5 - TRBV20-1 - TGCAGTGCTAGTGGCGGTAGCAATCAGCCCCAGCATTTT CSASGGSNQPQHF
TRBJ1-5 - TRBV27 TRBD1 TGTGCCAGCAGTAGACAGGGGGTGGGTCAGCCCCAGCATTTT CASSRQGVGQPQHF
TRBJ2-7 - TRBV5-1 TRBD1 TGCGCCAGTGGGACAGGGGCTATCTACGAGCAGTACTTC CASGTGAIYEQYF
TRBJ2-3 - TRBV15 - TGTGCCACCAGCAGAGCTTCCACGGGAGATACGCAGTATTTT CATSRASTGDTQYF
TRBJ1-5 - TRBV30 - TGTGCCTGGAGTGTACGATCCCGCAATCAGCCCCAGCATTTT CAWSVRSRNQPQHF
TRBJ2-1 - TRBV20-1 TRBD2 TGCAGTGCTAGAGATCATGTAGCGGGAGGGCCGTCCGAGTTCTTC CSARDHVAGGPSEFF
TRBJ1-1 - TRBV20-1 - TGCAGTGCTAGAGATCTGTGGGCAGGGCAGCGGACTGAAGTTTTCTTT CSARDLWAGQRTEVFF
TRBJ1-3 - TRBV20-1 - TGCAGTGCTAGAGCCCCCGGCGGCAGGGGAAACACCATATATTTT CSARAPGGRGNTIYF
TRBJ2-7 - TRBV30 TRBD2 TGTGCCTGGAGTGTAGAGGCGGGAGCATTCAACGAGCAGTACTTC CAWSVEAGAFNEQYF
TRBJ1-1 - TRBV28 - TGTGCCAGCAGTTCTACCCCCGGAACTGAAGCTTTCTTT CASSSTPGTEAFF
TRBJ2-3 once TRBV20-1 TRBD2 TGCAGTGCTAGAGGCTCGCGGGAGCATGGCACAGATACGCAGTATTTT CSARGSREHGTDTQYF
TRBJ2-7 - TRBV2 TRBD1 TGTGCCAGCAGTTATGACAGGGGAGAGCAGTACTTC CASSYDRGEQYF
TRBJ2-1 - TRBV28 - TGTGCCAGCAGCGATGAAGGGAACAATGAGCAGTTCTTC CASSDEGNNEQFF
TRBJ1-3 - TRBV12-3/TRBV12-4 TRBD1 TGTGCCAGCAGTGCAGGGGACAGAGCTGGAAACACCATATATTTT CASSAGDRAGNTIYF
TRBJ1-2 - TRBV6-5 - TGTGCCAGCAGTTCCCCCAGGGAAAGTAACTATGGCTACACCTTC CASSSPRESNYGYTF
TRBJ2-5 - TRBV29-1 - TGCAGCGTGGGGAGGGGGCGAGAGACCCAGTACTTC CSVGRGRETQYF
TRBJ1-2 - TRBV9 - TGTGCCAGCAGCGCACGGGGGGCGGGCGGCTACACCTTC CASSARGAGGYTF
TRBJ2-7 - TRBV2 - TGTGCCAGCAGTGAATTAAGAATCGAGCAGTACTTC CASSELRIEQYF
TRBJ2-5 once TRBV2 - TGTGCCAGCAGTGAGATCCAAGAGACCCAGTACTTC CASSEIQETQYF
TRBJ2-1 - TRBV2 TRBD1 TGTGCCAGCACCCGCGACAGGGGCTCCTACAATGAGCAGTTCTTC CASTRDRGSYNEQFF
TRBJ2-1 - TRBV7-2 TRBD1 TGTGCCAGCTCCCGGGACAGGGGTGGGAATGAGCAGTTCTTC CASSRDRGGNEQFF
TRBJ1-6 - TRBV13 - TGTGCCAGCAGCTTAATCTCAGGGAACTCACCCCTCCACTTT CASSLISGNSPLHF
TRBJ1-4 - TRBV15 - TGTGCCACCAGGCTCGGGAATGAAAAACTGTTTTTT CATRLGNEKLFF
TRBJ1-2 - TRBV19 - TGTGCCAGCGGACTCTATGGCTACACCTTC CASGLYGYTF
TRBJ2-1 - TRBV20-1 TRBD2 TGCAGTGCCCCGACTAGCGGGAATAATGAGCAGTTCTTC CSAPTSGNNEQFF
TRBJ2-7 - TRBV3-1 TRBD1 TGTGCCAGCAGCCAAAACAGGGGACCCTACGAGCAGTACTTC CASSQNRGPYEQYF
TRBJ2-1 - TRBV15 TRBD2 TGTGCCACCAGCAGAGATCCGGGGGGGCAGTACAATGAGCAGTTCTTC CATSRDPGGQYNEQFF
TRBJ1-1 - TRBV5-1 - TGCGCCAGCAGCTTAGGGGGAAGCGTGAACACTGAAGCTTTCTTT CASSLGGSVNTEAFF
TRBJ2-1 - TRBV5-6 - TGTGCCAGCAGCTTTCCCCAGGGGAGGTACAATGAGCAGTTCTTC CASSFPQGRYNEQFF
TRBJ1-3 once TRBV25-1 - TGTGCCAGCAGTGAATTCGGAGGAAACACCATATATTTT CASSEFGGNTIYF
TRBJ2-3 - TRBV28 - TGTGCCAGCAGTTTATATTGGACGGCCCCAGATACGCAGTATTTT CASSLYWTAPDTQYF
TRBJ2-3 - TRBV28 - TGTGCCAGCACAGAGAGCGGCCCAGATACGCAGTATTTT CASTESGPDTQYF
TRBJ2-3 - TRBV27 - TGTGCCAGCAGTTCATATGTGGTGGGTACGCAGTATTTT CASSSYVVGTQYF
TRBJ1-1 - TRBV18 - TGTGCCAGCTCACCAAGGGGTAGCACTGAAGCTTTCTTT CASSPRGSTEAFF
TRBJ2-3 - TRBV20-1 - TGCAGTGCTAGCCTAAGCACAGATACGCAGTATTTT CSASLSTDTQYF
TRBJ2-7 - TRBV14 TRBD1 TGTGCCAGCAGCCAGTGGACAGGGCCGTCGTACGAGCAGTACTTC CASSQWTGPSYEQYF
TRBJ2-5 once TRBV19 TRBD1 TGTGCCAGTAGCAAAATGGGACAGACCCAAGAGACCCAGTACTTC CASSKMGQTQETQYF
TRBJ1-1 - TRBV27 - TGTGCCAGCAGGCCGTTGGGGGGCTCCATGAACACTGAAGCTTTCTTT CASRPLGGSMNTEAFF
TRBJ1-6 - TRBV9 - TGTGCCAGCAGCGAGACGGGGGGAAATTCACCCCTCCACTTT CASSETGGNSPLHF
TRBJ2-2 - TRBV4-1 - TGCGCCAGCAGCCAAGGTGGGACGAACACCGGGGAGCTGTTTTTT CASSQGGTNTGELFF
TRBJ2-5 - TRBV7-2 - TGTGCCAGCAGCCCCCCGACTAGGTTTGGAGAGACCCAGTACTTC CASSPPTRFGETQYF
TRBJ1-5 - TRBV4-1 - TGCGCCAGCAGCCAAGAATTCAATCAGCCCCAGCATTTT CASSQEFNQPQHF
TRBJ2-3 few TRBV12-3/TRBV12-4 - TGTGCCAGCAGTCCTTCGGGGGGCACAGATACGCAGTATTTT CASSPSGGTDTQYF